This TCR beta chain was profiled in a study of human T cells and chemical hapten exposure. Study details: Investigators sensitized approximately 2 cm by approximately 2 cm of upper inner arm skin with 2% DPC.

TCRdb processed the RACE reads anew with MiXCR; each CDR3 protein has one entry. The table includes roughly 180,000 distinct CDR3 sequences, 20% to 25% detected once. Time point described: patch test 1, 2 weeks after DPC sensitization. As for treatment: therapeutic diphenylcyclopropenone sensitization with weekly scalp DPC. The V gene's germline CDR1 is SQVTM and CDR2 ANQGSEA. CDR3 length equals 13 residues. V lost 7 bases and J 4 bases, leaving 16 bases between the germline ends. The chain employs TRBV29-1 and TRBJ1-2; a possible D gene is TRBD1 (5 bases). The sequences come from whole blood, collected in connection with sensitization to the hapten diphenylcyclopropenone (DPC). The sequence derives from a woman in her 50s with alopecia areata. Some clones in this sample may be carry-over from other donors' samples. The CDR3 DNA follows: TGCAGCGCCGAGGGGCCGGTGGGCTATGGCTACACCTTC. Amino acid sequence: CSAEGPVGYGYTF. Variable domain in full (rest from reference TRBV29-1 and TRBJ1-2): SAVISQKPSRDICQRGTSLTIQCQVDSQVTMMFWYRQQPGQSLTLIATANQGSEATYESGFVIDKFPISRPNLTFSTLTVSNMSPEDSSIYLCSAEGPVGYGYTFGSGTRLTVV.